The clone carrying this T cell receptor beta chain turned up a few times. Each CDR3 protein gets one entry after TCRdb re-called the RT-PCR reads with MiXCR. The table has 700,000 to 800,000 distinct CDR3 sequences, roughly 20% seen once. The CDR3 spans 17 residues. The V gene's germline CDR1 is LGHDT and CDR2 YNNKEL (reference sequence). V lost 1 base and J lost 3, with 13 bases in between. The sample comes from a study of response to subunit inactivated influenza vaccine. The sequencing used PBMCs from blood, collected 5 days after vaccination. This TCR derives from a man aged 50 to 60 who received an inactivated influenza vaccine. The rearrangement uses TRBV3-1 and TRBJ1-6; no firm D call. CDR3 in amino acids: CASSQGGGQSYNSPLHF. The CDR3 DNA sequence: TGTGCCAGCAGCCAAGGTGGCGGCCAGAGCTATAATTCACCCCTCCACTTT.